This T cell receptor (beta chain) was identified in a study of T cells after yellow fever vaccination. TCRdb itself ran the 5' RACE reads through MiXCR, one entry per CDR3 protein. The table records tens of thousands of distinct CDR3 sequences, 6.5% of them present only once. This clonotype was observed a handful of times. Per germline, CDR1 ENHRY and CDR2 SYGVKD. V was clipped by 6 bases and J by 4 bases, with 12 bases between them. The CDR3 has 14 amino acids. The material was CD8+ T cells sorted from PBMCs, obtained around 45 days after the first yellow fever vaccination. This clonotype was obtained from a man younger than 35 who received the YFV17D yellow fever vaccine. This chain joins TRBV10-3 and TRBJ2-2, with TRBD2 as a possible D gene (5 bases). The CDR3 nucleotides read TGTGCCATCAGGGGAGAGGGAGCCACCGGGGAGCTGTTTTTT. Its translation is CAIRGEGATGELFF.